This T cell receptor beta chain was obtained from a study of siplizumab effects on memory and regulatory T cells. Some clones are missing from TCRdb's copy, which holds only in-frame ones; the method was immunoSEQ multiplex PCR. The sample holds some 110,000 clones, about 93% seen once. Germline CDR1 and CDR2: SEHNR and FQNEAQ (reference sequence). Trimming stripped 3 bases from V and 6 bases from J, with 11 bases between. This CDR3 contains 13 residues. Sequencing input: Tregs sorted from blood. This sequence joins TRBV7-9 and TRBJ2-5; possible D gene TRBD1, 6 bases. This TCR was recovered from a human donor in good health. CDR3 bases: TGTGCCAGCAGCTTGATGACAGGCAAGACCCAGTACTTC. Translating it yields CASSLMTGKTQYF.